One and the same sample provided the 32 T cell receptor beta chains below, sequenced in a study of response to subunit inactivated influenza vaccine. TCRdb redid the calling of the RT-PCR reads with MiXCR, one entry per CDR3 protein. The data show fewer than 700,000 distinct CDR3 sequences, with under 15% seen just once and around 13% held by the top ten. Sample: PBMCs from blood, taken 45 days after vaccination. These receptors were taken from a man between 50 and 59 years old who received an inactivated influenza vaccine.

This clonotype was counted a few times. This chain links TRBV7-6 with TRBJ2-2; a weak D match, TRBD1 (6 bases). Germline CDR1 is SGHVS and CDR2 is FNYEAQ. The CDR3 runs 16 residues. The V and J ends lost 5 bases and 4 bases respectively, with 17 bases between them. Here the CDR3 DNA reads TGTGCCAGCAGCCCTCGAACAGGGTTCGTCACCGGGGAGCTGTTTTTT. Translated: CASSPRTGFVTGELFF.

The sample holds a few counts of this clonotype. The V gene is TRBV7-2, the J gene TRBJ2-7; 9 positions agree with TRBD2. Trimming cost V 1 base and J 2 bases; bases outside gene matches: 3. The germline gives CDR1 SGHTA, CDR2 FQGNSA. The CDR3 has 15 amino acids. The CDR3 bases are TGTGCCAGCAGCTTAGGACTAGCGGTCCCCTACGAGCAGTACTTC. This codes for CASSLGLAVPYEQYF.

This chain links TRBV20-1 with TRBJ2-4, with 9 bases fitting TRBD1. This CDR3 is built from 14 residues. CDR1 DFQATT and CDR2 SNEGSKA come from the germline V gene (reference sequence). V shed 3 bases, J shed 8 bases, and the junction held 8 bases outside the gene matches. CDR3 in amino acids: CSASRTGESDIQYF. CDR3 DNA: TGCAGTGCTAGTAGGACAGGGGAATCGGACATTCAGTACTTC.

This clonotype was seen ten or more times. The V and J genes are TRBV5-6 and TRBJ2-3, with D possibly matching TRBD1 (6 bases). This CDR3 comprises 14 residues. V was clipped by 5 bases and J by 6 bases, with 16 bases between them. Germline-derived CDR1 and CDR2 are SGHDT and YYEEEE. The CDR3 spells CASSSNGGRDTQYF. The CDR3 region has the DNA TGTGCCAGCAGTAGTAATGGGGGCAGGGATACGCAGTATTTT.

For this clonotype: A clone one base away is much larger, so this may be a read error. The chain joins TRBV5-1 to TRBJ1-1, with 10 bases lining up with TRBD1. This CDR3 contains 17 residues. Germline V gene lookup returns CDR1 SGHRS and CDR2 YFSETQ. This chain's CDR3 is CDSSLGQGYPLGTEAFF. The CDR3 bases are TGCGACAGCAGCTTGGGACAGGGGTATCCGCTTGGGACTGAAGCTTTCTTT.

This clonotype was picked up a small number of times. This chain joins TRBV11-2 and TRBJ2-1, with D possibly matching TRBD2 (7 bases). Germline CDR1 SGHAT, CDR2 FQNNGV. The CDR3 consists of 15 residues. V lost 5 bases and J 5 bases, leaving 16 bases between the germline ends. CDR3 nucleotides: TGTGCCAGCAGCCTGAGGGGGGGGGACAACAATGAGCAGTTCTTC. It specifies CASSLRGGDNNEQFF.

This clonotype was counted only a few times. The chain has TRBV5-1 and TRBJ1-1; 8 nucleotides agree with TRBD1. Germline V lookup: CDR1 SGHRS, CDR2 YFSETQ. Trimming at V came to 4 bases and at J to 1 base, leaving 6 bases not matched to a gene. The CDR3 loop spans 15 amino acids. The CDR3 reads CASSVRQGTNTEAFF. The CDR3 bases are TGCGCCAGCAGCGTCCGACAGGGGACGAACACTGAAGCTTTCTTT.

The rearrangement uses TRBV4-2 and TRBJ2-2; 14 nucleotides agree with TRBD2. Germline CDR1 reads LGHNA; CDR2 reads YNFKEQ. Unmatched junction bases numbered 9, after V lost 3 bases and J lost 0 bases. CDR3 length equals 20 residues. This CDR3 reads CASSQPVGLAGGSNTGELFF. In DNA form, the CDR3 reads TGTGCCAGCAGCCAGCCCGTCGGACTAGCGGGAGGATCGAACACCGGGGAGCTGTTTTTT.

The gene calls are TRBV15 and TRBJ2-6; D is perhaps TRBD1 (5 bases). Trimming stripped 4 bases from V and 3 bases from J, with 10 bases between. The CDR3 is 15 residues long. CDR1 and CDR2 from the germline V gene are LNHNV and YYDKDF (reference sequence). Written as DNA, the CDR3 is TGTGCCACCAGCAACAGGTATAGTGGGGCCAACGTCCTGACTTTC. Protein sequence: CATSNRYSGANVLTF.

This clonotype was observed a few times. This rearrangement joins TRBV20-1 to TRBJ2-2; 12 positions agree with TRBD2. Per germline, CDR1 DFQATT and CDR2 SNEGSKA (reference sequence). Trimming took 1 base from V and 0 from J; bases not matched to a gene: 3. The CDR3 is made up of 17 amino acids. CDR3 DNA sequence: TGCAGTGCTAGAGGGCTAGCGGGAGGGGCGAACACCGGGGAGCTGTTTTTT. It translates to CSARGLAGGANTGELFF.

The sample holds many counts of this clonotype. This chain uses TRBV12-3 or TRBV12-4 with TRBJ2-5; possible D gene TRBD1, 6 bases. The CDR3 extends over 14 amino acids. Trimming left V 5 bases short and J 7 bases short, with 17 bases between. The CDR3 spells CASSPQDSSWTQYF. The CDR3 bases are TGTGCCAGCAGTCCTCAGGACAGCTCATGGACCCAGTACTTC.

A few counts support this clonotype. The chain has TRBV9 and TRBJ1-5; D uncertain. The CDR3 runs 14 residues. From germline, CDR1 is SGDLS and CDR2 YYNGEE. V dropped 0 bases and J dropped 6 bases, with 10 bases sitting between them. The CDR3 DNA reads TGTGCCAGCAGCGTAGGTGAAGTGTTTCAGCCCCAGCATTTT. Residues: CASSVGEVFQPQHF. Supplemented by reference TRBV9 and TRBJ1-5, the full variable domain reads DSGVTQTPKHLITATGQRVTLRCSPRSGDLSVYWYQQSLDQGLQFLIQYYNGEERAKGNILERFSAQQFPDLHSELNLSSLELGDSALYFCASSVGEVFQPQHFGDGTRLSIL.

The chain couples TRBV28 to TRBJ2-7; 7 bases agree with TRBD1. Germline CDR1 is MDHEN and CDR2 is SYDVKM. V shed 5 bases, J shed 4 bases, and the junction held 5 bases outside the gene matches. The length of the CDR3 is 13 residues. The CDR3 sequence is CASSQTGPYEQYF. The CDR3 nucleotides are TGTGCCAGCAGTCAGACAGGGCCGTACGAGCAGTACTTC.

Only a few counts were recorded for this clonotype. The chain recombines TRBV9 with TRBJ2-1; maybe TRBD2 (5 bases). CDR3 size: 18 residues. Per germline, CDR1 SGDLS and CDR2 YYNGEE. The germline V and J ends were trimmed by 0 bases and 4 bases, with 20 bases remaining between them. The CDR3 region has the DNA TGTGCCAGCAGCGTAGCTCCTCGGACTCGAGCGATTTACAATGAGCAGTTCTTC. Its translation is CASSVAPRTRAIYNEQFF. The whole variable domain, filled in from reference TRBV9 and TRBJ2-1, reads DSGVTQTPKHLITATGQRVTLRCSPRSGDLSVYWYQQSLDQGLQFLIQYYNGEERAKGNILERFSAQQFPDLHSELNLSSLELGDSALYFCASSVAPRTRAIYNEQFFGPGTRLTVL.

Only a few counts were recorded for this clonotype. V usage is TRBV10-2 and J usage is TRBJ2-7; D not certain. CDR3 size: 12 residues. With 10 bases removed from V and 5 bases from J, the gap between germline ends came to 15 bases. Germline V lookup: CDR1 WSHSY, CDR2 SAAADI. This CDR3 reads CATGVGDHEQYF. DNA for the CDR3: TGCGCCACCGGAGTTGGGGATCACGAGCAGTACTTC.

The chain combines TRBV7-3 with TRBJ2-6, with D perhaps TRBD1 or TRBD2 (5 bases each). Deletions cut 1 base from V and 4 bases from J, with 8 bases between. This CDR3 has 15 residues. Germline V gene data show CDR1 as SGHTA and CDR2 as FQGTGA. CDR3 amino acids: CASSLSRDGANVLTF. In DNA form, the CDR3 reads TGTGCCAGCAGCTTAAGTAGGGACGGGGCCAACGTCCTGACTTTC.

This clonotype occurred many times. CDR3 DNA sequence: TGTGCCACCAGTGGGAGGGGAGGATCGGAGACCCAGTACTTC. This sequence encodes CATSGRGGSETQYF. The chain carries TRBV15 and TRBJ2-5; TRBD2 agrees at 7 bases. CDR3 size: 14 residues. Per the germline V gene, CDR1 is LNHNV and CDR2 is YYDKDF (reference sequence). Trimming at V came to 6 bases and at J to 5 bases, leaving 9 bases not matched to a gene.

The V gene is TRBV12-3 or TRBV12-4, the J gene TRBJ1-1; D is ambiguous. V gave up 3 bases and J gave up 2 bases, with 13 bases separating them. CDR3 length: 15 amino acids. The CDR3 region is CASSLGPHGNTEAFF. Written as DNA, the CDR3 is TGTGCCAGCAGTTTGGGTCCACATGGAAACACTGAAGCTTTCTTT.

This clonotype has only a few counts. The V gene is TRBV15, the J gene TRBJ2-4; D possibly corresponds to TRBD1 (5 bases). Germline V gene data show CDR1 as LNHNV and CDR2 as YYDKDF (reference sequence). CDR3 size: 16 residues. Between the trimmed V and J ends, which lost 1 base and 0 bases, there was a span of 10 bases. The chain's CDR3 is CATSRGQTLAKNIQYF. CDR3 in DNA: TGTGCCACCAGCAGAGGACAGACCCTAGCCAAAAACATTCAGTACTTC.

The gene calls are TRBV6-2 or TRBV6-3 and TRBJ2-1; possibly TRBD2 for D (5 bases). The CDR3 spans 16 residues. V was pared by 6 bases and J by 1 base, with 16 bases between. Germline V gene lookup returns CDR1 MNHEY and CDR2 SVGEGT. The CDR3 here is CASSPSRAESYNEQFF. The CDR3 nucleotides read TGTGCCAGCAGCCCCTCGAGGGCTGAGTCCTACAATGAGCAGTTCTTC.

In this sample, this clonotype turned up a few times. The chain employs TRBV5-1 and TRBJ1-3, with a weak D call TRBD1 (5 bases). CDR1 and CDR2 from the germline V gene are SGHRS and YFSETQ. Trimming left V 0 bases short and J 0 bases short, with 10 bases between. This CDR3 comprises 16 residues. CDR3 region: CASSLAGSFSGNTIYF. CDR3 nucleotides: TGCGCCAGCAGCTTGGCAGGGTCTTTCTCTGGAAACACCATATATTTT. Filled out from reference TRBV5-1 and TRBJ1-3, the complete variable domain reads KAGVTQTPRYLIKTRGQQVTLSCSPISGHRSVSWYQQTPGQGLQFLFEYFSETQRNKGNFPGRFSGRQFSNSRSEMNVSTLELGDSALYLCASSLAGSFSGNTIYFGEGSWLTVV.

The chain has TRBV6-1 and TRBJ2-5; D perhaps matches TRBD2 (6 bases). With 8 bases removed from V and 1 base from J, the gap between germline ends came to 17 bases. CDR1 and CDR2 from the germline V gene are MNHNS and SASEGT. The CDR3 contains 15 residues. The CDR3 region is CASLGIGGTQETQYF. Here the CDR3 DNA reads TGTGCCAGCCTCGGAATCGGCGGGACCCAAGAGACCCAGTACTTC.

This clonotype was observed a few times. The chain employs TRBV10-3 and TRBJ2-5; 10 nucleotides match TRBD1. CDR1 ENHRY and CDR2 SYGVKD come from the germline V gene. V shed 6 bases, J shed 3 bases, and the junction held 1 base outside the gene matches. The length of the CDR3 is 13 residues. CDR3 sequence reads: CAISGTGEETQYF. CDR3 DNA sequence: TGTGCCATCAGCGGGACAGGGGAAGAGACCCAGTACTTC.

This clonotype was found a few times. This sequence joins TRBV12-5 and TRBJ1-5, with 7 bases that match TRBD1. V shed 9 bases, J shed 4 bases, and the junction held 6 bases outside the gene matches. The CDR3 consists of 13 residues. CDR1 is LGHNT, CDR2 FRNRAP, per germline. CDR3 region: CASAAQGNQPQHF. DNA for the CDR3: TGTGCTAGCGCCGCACAGGGGAATCAGCCCCAGCATTTT. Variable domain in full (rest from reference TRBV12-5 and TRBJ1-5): DARVTQTPRHKVTEMGQEVTMRCQPILGHNTVFWYRQTMMQGLELLAYFRNRAPLDDSGMPKDRFSAEMPDATLATLKIQPSEPRDSAVYFCASAAQGNQPQHFGDGTRLSIL.

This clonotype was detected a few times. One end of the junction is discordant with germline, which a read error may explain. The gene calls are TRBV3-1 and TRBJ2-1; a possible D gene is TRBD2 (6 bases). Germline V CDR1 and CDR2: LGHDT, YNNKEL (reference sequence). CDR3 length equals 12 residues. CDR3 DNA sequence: TGTGCCAGCAGTCAAGGTCAAGGGAGGTTGTTCTTC. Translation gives CASSQGQGRLFF.

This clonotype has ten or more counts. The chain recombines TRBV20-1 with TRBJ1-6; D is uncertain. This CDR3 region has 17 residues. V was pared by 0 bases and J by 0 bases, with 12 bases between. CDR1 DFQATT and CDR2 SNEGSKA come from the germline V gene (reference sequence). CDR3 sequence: CSARDMGVSSYNSPLHF. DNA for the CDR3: TGCAGTGCTAGAGATATGGGCGTGTCCTCCTATAATTCACCCCTCCACTTT.

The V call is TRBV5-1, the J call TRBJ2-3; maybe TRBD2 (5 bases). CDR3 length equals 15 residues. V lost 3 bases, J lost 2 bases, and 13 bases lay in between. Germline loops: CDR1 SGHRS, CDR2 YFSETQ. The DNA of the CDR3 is TGCGCCAGCAGCTCGGGAACGTACGCCACAGATACGCAGTATTTT. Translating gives CASSSGTYATDTQYF. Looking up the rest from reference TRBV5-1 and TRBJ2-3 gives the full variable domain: KAGVTQTPRYLIKTRGQQVTLSCSPISGHRSVSWYQQTPGQGLQFLFEYFSETQRNKGNFPGRFSGRQFSNSRSEMNVSTLELGDSALYLCASSSGTYATDTQYFGPGTRLTVL.

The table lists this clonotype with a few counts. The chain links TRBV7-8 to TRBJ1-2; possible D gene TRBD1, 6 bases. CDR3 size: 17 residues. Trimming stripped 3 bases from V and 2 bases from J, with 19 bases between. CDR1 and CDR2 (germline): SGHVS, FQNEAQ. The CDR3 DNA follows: TGTGCCAGCAGCTTGTTGGTGGCAGGGGTTGGGAACTATGGCTACACCTTC. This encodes CASSLLVAGVGNYGYTF.

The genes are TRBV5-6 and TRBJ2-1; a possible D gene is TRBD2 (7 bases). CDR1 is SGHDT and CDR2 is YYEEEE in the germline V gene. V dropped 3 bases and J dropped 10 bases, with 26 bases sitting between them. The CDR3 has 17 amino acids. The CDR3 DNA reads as TGTGCCAGCAGCTCCCCCTCGACCGGGGGGCCCGCGGGAGAGCAGTTCTTC. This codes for CASSSPSTGGPAGEQFF.

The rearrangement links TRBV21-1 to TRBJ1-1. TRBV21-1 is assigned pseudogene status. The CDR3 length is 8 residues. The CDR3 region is CASRTAFF. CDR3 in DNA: TGTGCCAGCAGAACAGCTTTCTTT.

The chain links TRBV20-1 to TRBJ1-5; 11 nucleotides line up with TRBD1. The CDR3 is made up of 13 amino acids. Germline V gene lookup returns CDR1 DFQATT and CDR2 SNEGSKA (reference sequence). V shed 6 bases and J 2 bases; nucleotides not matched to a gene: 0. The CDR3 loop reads CSAGQGGNQPQHF. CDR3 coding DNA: TGCAGTGCGGGACAGGGGGGCAATCAGCCCCAGCATTTT.

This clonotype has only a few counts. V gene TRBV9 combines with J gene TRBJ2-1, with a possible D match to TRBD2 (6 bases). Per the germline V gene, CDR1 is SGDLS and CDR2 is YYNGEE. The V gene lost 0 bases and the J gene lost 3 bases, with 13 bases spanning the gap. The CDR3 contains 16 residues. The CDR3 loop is CASSVAAGRLYNEQFF. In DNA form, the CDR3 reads TGTGCCAGCAGCGTAGCTGCCGGGAGACTCTACAATGAGCAGTTCTTC.